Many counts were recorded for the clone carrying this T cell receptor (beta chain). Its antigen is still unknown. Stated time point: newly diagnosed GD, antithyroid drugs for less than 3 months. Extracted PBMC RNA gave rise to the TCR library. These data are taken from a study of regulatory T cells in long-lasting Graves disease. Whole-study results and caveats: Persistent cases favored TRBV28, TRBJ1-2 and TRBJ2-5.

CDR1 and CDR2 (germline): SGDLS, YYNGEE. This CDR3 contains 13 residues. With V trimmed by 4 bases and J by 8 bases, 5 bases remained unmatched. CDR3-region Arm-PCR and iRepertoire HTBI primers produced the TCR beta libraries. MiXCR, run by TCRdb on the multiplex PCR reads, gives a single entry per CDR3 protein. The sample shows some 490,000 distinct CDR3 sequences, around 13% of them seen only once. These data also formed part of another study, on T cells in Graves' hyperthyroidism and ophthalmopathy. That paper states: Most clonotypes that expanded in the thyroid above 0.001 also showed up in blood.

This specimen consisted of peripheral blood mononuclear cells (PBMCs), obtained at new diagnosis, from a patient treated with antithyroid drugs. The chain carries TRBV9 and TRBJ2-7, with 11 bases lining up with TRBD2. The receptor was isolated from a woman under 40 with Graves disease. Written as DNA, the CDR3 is TGTGCCAGCAGCTCCAGACTAGCGGGGCAGCAGTACTTC. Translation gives CASSSRLAGQQYF.